This TCR beta chain was sequenced during a study of cytomegalovirus exposure and HLA in healthy donors. Study-wide results and caveats: Indistinguishable V segments such as TRBV6-2 and TRBV6-3 were excluded. Three CMV-associated chains were confirmed in vitro to be specific for CMV antigens. In a later analysis, HLA-C alleles had the fewest associated TCRs, DRB1 alleles the most.

V trimming: 7 bases; J trimming: 6 bases; junction bases outside the gene matches: 14. The CDR3 has 16 amino acids. The germline gives CDR1 SGHRS, CDR2 YFSETQ. The PCR was carried out with 60 Vbeta primers and 13 Jbeta primers. Measured with immunoSEQ multiplex PCR; TCRdb has only the in-frame clones, and not every one. The repertoire holds over 85,000 clones, with approximately 80% as singletons. In the case of this clone: The antigen is not known.

The receptor was isolated from a man aged 35 to 55 in good health and CMV-seronegative. The sample consisted of PBMCs. V is TRBV5-1 and J is TRBJ2-1; 9 positions agree with TRBD1. The CDR3 sequence: CASATAGTGRINEQFF. DNA for the CDR3: TGCGCCAGCGCCACGGCCGGGACAGGGAGGATCAATGAGCAGTTCTTC.